Listed here is a single TCR beta chain. Its specificity is not known. Genes and germline come from the mouse. The read ends 1 residue early relative to the CDR3; the germline J gene fills the gap. The data derive from a study of tissue T cells after allogeneic stem cell transplantation. Study-level findings and limits: Anatomically similar tissues had similar TCR repertoires within each patient. Tissue-detected TCR repertoire was only partly captured by blood and spleen T cells.

The table came from immunoSEQ multiplex PCR; TCRdb's copy has only in-frame clones and leaves some out. In the table there are over 15,000 clones, 55% to 75% of which are singletons. The CDR3 totals 15 residues. Per germline, CDR1 NNHNN and CDR2 SYGAGS (reference sequence). V lost 2 bases, J lost 0 bases, and 9 bases lay in between. V and J are TRBV13-2 and TRBJ1-3; the D gene is possibly TRBD1 (6 bases). The sequence was obtained from a female BALB/c mouse in good health. The strain bears MHC haplotype H2-d. Sequences were obtained from spleen. The sequenced part of the CDR3 DNA is TGTGCCAGCGGTGAAGGGACAAATTCTGGAAATACGCTCTAT. Protein: CASGEGTNSGNTLY. The entire CDR3 protein reads CASGEGTNSGNTLYF.